Following are 4 T cell receptor beta chains from one sample sequenced in a study of cytomegalovirus exposure and HLA in healthy donors. 60 Vbeta and 13 Jbeta primers were used in PCR. Assay: immunoSEQ multiplex PCR; the TCRdb copy retains only in-frame clones and omits some. The repertoire consists of 150,000 or so clones, with 75% to 90% occurring once and the leading ten covering about 9.3%. The material sequenced was PBMCs. The source of these receptors is a man between 18 and 29 years old in good health and CMV-seropositive.

This clone was observed a few times. The rearrangement uses TRBV4-1 and TRBJ1-1, with D unresolved. Germline lookup yields CDR1 MGHRA and CDR2 YSYEKL. Trimming stripped 4 bases from V and 4 bases from J, with 10 bases between. The CDR3 loop spans 13 amino acids. The CDR3, as DNA: TGCGCCAGCAGCCGGGGTGAGGGCACTGAAGCTTTCTTT. It codes for CASSRGEGTEAFF.

The J gene is TRBJ1-1, the V gene TRBV7-3; 10 bases align to TRBD1. The germline gives CDR1 SGHTA, CDR2 FQGTGA. After removal of 2 bases from V and 4 bases from J, the junction contained 4 bases not matched to a gene. CDR3 length: 15 residues. CDR3 region: CASSLSGQGGTEAFF. The CDR3 coding sequence is TGTGCCAGCAGCTTATCCGGACAGGGGGGCACTGAAGCTTTCTTT. Full variable domain (outside the CDR3, taken from reference TRBV7-3 and TRBJ1-1): GAGVSQTPSNKVTEKGKYVELRCDPISGHTALYWYRQSLGQGPEFLIYFQGTGAADDSGLPNDRFFAVRPEGSVSTLKIQRTERGDSAVYLCASSLSGQGGTEAFFGQGTRLTVV.

This chain links TRBV5-4 with TRBJ2-5, with 10 bases identical to TRBD2. Germline CDR1 SGHNT, CDR2 YYREEE (reference sequence). CDR3 size: 16 residues. With 1 base clipped from V and 2 bases from J, the junction kept 5 bases outside the gene matches. CDR3 in DNA: TGTGCCAGCAGCTTGCCCAGCGGGGGGGAACAAGAGACCCAGTACTTC. This sequence encodes CASSLPSGGEQETQYF.

The chain links TRBV19 to TRBJ2-1, with TRBD2 matching 10 bases. Germline values: CDR1 LNHDA, CDR2 SQIVND (reference sequence). This CDR3 region has 15 residues. The V segment lost 4 bases and the J segment 10 bases; nucleotides outside the gene matches: 10. The chain's CDR3 is CASSTIAGGYSEQFF. The CDR3 nucleotides are TGTGCCAGTAGTACTATAGCGGGGGGCTACTCGGAGCAGTTCTTC.